This T cell receptor beta chain was recovered during a study of beta chain features in type 1 diabetes. The germline gives CDR1 LGHNA, CDR2 YNFKEQ. After removal of 2 bases from V and 5 bases from J, the junction contained 13 bases not matched to a gene. This CDR3 has 17 amino acids. Expressed TCRB transcripts were sequenced because the isolated RNA had all been reverse transcribed beforehand. TCRdb keeps only in-frame clones here, not all; method: immunoSEQ multiplex PCR. In the table there are about 220,000 clones, under 13% of which are singletons. The clonotype originates from a man between 18 and 35 years old in good health. The genes are TRBV4-2 and TRBJ2-7; 9 bases align to TRBD1. Sequenced sample: central memory CD4+ T cells from blood. CDR3 in amino acids: CASSQNRGQGGGHEQYF. Here the CDR3 DNA reads TGTGCCAGCAGCCAAAACCGGGGACAGGGTGGTGGCCACGAGCAGTACTTC.